The entry below describes one T cell receptor (beta chain). This record comes from a study of blood T cells in healthy people across ages. Turning to the study itself: Using template switching, researchers captured about one barcoded beta molecule for each two T cells.

A second PCR, run for about 6 to 11 cycles, used a sample-barcoded 5' primer plus a J-beta primer mix. MiXCR, applied by TCRdb to the 5' RACE reads, yields one record per CDR3 protein. The repertoire holds about 900,000 distinct CDR3 sequences, with approximately 49% as singletons. V gave up 3 bases and J gave up 7 bases, with 13 bases separating them. Germline CDR1 is SGHDN and CDR2 is FVKESK. CDR3 length: 13 residues. The receptor comes from a man aged 30 to 39 in good health. Sample: blood. The chain combines TRBV14 with TRBJ2-7; D is uncertain. CDR3 loop: CASSQGRLGEQYF. The DNA of the CDR3 is TGTGCCAGCAGCCAGGGCCGCTTAGGGGAGCAGTACTTC.